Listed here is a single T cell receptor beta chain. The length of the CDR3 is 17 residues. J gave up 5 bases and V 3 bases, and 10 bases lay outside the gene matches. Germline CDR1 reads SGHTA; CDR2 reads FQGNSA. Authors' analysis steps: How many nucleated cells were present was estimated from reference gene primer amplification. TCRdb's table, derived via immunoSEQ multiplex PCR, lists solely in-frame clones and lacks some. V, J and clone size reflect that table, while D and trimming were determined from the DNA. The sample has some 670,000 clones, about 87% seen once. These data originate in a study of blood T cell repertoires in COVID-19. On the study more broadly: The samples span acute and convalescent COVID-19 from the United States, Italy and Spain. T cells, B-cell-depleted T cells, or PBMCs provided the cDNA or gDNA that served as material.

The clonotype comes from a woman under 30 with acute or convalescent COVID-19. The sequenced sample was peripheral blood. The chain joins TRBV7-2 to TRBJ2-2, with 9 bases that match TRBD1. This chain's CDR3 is CASSFRAGTGKTGELFF. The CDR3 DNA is TGTGCCAGCAGCTTCAGGGCCGGGACAGGGAAAACCGGGGAGCTGTTTTTT.